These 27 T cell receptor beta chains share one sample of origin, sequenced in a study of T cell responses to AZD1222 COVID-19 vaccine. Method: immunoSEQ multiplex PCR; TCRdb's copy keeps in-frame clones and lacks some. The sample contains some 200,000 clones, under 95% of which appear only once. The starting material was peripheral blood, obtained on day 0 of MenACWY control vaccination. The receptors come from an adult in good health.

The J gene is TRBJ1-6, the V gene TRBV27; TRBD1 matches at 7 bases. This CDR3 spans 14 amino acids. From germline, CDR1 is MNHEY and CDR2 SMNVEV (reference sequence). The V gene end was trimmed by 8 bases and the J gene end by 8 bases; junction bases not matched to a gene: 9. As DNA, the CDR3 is TGTGCCAGCCGTAGCAGGGGGGTTTATTCACCCCTCCACTTT. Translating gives CASRSRGVYSPLHF.

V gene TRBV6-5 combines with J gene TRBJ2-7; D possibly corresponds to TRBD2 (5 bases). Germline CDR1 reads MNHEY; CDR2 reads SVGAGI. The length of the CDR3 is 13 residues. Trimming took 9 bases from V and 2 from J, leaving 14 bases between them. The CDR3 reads CASRRGAAYEQYF. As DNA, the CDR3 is TGTGCCAGTCGTCGGGGAGCGGCCTACGAGCAGTACTTC.

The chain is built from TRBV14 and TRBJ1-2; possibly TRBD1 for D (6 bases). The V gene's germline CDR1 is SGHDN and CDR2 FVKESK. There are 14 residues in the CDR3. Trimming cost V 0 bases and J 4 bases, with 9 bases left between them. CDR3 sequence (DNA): TGTGCCAGCAGCCAAGATGCAGGGGTCTATGGCTACACCTTC. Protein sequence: CASSQDAGVYGYTF.

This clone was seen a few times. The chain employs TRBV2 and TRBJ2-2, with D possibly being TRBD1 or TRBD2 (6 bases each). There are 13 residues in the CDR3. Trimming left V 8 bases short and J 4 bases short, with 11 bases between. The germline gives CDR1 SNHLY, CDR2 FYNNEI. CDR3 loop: CASSGGFTGELFF. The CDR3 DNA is TGTGCCAGCTCCGGGGGCTTCACCGGGGAGCTGTTTTTT.

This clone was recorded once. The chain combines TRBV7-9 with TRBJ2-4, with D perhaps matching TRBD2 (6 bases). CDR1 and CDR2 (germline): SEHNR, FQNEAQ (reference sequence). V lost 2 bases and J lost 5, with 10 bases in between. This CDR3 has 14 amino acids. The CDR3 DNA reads TGTGCCAGCAGCTTAATCGGGGGTCAAAACATTCAGTACTTC. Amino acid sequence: CASSLIGGQNIQYF.

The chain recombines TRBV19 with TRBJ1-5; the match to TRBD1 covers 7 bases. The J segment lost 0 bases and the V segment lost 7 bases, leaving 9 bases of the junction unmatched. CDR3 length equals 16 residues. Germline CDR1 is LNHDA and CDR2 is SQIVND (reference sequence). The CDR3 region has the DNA TGTGCCAGTAAACCGACAGGGCTAAATAGCAATCAGCCCCAGCATTTT. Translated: CASKPTGLNSNQPQHF. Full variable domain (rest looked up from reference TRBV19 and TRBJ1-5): DGGITQSPKYLFRKEGQNVTLSCEQNLNHDAMYWYRQDPGQGLRLIYYSQIVNDFQKGDIAEGYSVSREKKESFPLTVTSAQKNPTAFYLCASKPTGLNSNQPQHFGDGTRLSIL.

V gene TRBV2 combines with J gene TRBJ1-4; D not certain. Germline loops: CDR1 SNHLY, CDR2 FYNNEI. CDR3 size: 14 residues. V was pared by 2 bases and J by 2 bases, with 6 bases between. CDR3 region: CASSELATNEKLFF. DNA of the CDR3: TGTGCCAGCAGTGAATTGGCCACTAATGAAAAACTGTTTTTT.

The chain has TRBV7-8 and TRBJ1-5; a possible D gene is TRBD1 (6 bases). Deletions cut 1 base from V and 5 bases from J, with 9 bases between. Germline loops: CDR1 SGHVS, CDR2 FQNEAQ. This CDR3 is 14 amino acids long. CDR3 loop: CASSLVQGHQPQHF. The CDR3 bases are TGTGCCAGCAGCTTAGTGCAGGGGCATCAGCCCCAGCATTTT.

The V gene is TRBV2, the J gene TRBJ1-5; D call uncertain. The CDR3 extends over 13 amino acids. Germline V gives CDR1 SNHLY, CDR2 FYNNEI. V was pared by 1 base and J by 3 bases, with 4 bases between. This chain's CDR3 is CASSEEHNQPQHF. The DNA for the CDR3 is TGTGCCAGCAGTGAAGAACACAATCAGCCCCAGCATTTT.

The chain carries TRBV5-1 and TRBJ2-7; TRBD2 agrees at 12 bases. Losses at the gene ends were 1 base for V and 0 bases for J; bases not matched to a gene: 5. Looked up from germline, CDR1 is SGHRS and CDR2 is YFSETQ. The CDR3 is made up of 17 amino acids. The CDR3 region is CASSLPLAGGSSYEQYF. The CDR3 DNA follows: TGCGCCAGCAGCTTGCCCCTAGCGGGGGGGAGCTCCTACGAGCAGTACTTC.

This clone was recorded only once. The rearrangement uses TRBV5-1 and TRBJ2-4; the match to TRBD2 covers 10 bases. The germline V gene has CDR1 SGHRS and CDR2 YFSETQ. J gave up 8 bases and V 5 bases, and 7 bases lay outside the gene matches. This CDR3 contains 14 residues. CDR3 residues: CASRRSGGADIQYF. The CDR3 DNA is TGCGCCAGCAGGCGGAGCGGGGGGGCCGACATTCAGTACTTC.

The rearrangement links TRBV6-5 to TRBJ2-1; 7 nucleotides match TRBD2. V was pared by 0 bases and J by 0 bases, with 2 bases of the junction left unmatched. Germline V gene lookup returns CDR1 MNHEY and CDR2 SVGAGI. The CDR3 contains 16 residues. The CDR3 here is CASSYSRGGSYNEQFF. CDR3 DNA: TGTGCCAGCAGTTACTCGCGCGGGGGCTCCTACAATGAGCAGTTCTTC.

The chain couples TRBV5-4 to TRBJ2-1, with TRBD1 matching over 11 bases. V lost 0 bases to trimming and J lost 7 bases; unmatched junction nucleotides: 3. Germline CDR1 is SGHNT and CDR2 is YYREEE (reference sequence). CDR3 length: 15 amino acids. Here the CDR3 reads CASSLADRGLNEQFF. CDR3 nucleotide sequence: TGTGCCAGCAGCTTGGCGGACAGGGGGCTTAATGAGCAGTTCTTC.

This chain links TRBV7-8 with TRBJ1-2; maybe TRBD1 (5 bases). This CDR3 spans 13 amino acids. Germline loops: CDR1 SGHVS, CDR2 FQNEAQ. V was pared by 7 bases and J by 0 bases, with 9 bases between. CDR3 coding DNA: TGTGCCAGCAATGGGGGAACTAACTATGGCTACACCTTC. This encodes CASNGGTNYGYTF.

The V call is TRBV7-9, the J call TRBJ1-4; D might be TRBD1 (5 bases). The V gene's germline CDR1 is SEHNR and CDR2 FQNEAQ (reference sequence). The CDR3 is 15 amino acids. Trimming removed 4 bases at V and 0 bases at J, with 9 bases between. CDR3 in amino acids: CASSYDSATNEKLFF. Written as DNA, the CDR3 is TGTGCCAGCAGCTATGACAGTGCAACTAATGAAAAACTGTTTTTT.

CDR3 coding DNA: TGTGCCAGCAGCCAAGGGAACACCGGGGAGCTGTTTTTT. Residues: CASSQGNTGELFF. The chain carries TRBV3-1 (or the pseudogene TRBV3-2) and TRBJ2-2; D is unclear. The CDR3 extends over 13 amino acids. Trimming removed 1 base at V and 1 base at J, with 1 base between. The V gene's germline CDR1 is LGHDT and CDR2 YNNKEL (reference sequence).

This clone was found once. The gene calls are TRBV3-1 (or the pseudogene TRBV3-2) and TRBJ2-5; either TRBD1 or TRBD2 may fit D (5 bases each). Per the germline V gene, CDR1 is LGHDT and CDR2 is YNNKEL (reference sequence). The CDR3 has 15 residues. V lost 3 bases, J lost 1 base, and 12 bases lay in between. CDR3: CASSQLGTLQETQYF. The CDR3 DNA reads TGTGCCAGCAGCCAGCTCGGGACGCTCCAAGAGACCCAGTACTTC.

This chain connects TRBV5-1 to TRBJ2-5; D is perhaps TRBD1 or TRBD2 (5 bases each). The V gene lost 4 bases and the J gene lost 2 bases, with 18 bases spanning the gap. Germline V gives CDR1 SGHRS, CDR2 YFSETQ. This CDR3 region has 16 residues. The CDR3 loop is CASSGATWGRQETQYF. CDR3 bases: TGCGCCAGCAGCGGAGCCACCTGGGGGAGACAAGAGACCCAGTACTTC.

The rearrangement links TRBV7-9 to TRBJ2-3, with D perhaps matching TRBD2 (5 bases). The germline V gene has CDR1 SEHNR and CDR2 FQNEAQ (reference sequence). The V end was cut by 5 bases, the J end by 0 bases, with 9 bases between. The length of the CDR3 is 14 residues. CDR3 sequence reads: CASSREGSTDTQYF. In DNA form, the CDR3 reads TGTGCCAGCAGCCGGGAAGGTAGCACAGATACGCAGTATTTT.

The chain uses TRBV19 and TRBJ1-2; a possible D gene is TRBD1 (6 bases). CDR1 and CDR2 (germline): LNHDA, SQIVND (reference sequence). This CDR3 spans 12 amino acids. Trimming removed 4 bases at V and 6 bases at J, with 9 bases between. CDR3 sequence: CASSRTVNGYTF. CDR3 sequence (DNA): TGTGCCAGTAGTAGGACAGTTAATGGCTACACCTTC.

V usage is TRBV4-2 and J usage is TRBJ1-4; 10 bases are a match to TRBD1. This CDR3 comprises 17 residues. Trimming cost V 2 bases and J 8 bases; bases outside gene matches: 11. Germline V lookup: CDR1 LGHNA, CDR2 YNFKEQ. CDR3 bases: TGTGCCAGCAGCCAACGGACTGGACAGGGGGTGGGCGAAAAACTGTTTTTT. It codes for CASSQRTGQGVGEKLFF.

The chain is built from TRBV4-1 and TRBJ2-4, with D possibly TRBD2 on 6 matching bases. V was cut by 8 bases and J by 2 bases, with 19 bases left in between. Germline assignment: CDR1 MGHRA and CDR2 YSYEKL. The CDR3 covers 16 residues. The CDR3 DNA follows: TGCGCCAGCGGGGGGATGGAGGTAGGGCCCAAAAACATTCAGTACTTC. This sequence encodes CASGGMEVGPKNIQYF.

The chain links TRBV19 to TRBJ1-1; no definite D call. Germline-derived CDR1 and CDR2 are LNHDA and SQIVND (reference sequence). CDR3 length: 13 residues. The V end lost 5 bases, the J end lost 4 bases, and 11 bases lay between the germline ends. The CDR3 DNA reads TGTGCCAGTAGTCCGGTGGGCGGCACTGAAGCTTTCTTT. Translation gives CASSPVGGTEAFF.

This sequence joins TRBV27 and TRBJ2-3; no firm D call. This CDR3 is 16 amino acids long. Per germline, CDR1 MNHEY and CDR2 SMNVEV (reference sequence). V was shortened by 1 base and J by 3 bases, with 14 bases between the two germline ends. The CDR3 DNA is TGTGCCAGCAGTTTATTATTCAGCGTTGGAACAGATACGCAGTATTTT. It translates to CASSLLFSVGTDTQYF.

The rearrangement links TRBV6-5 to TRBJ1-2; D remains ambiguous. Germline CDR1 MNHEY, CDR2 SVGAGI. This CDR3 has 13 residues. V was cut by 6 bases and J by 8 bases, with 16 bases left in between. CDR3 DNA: TGTGCCAGCAGCAGACACAAGGGCGCGGGCTACACCTTC. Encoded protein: CASSRHKGAGYTF.

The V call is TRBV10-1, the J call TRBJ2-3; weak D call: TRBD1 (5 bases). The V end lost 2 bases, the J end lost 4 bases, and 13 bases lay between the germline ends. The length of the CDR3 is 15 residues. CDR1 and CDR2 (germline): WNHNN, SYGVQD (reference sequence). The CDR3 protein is CASSEGASRADTQYF. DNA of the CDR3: TGCGCCAGCAGTGAGGGGGCCAGTCGGGCAGATACGCAGTATTTT.

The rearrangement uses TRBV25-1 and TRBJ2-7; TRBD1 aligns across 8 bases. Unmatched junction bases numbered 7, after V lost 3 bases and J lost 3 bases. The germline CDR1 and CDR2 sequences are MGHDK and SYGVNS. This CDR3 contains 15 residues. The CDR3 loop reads CASSDARQGLYEQYF. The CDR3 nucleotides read TGTGCCAGCAGTGACGCGAGACAGGGGCTCTACGAGCAGTACTTC.